This T cell receptor (beta chain) was recovered during a study of regulatory T cells in long-lasting Graves disease. The CDR3 has 14 residues. The V gene lost 6 bases and the J gene lost 0 bases, with 12 bases spanning the gap. Germline loops: CDR1 SGHTS, CDR2 YDEGEE. Noted time point: newly diagnosed GD, antithyroid drugs for less than 3 months. RNA extracted from PBMCs served as the sequencing template. TCR beta libraries were built with iRepertoire HTBI primers and Arm-PCR of CDR3 regions. TCRdb reprocessed the multiplex PCR reads via MiXCR and lists one record per CDR3 protein. The sample contains hundreds of thousands of distinct CDR3 sequences, more than 15% of which appear only once. The same data also went into a second study, on T cells in Graves' hyperthyroidism and ophthalmopathy. That study adds: Uncontrolled infection, other autoimmune disease, pregnancy or lactation disqualified patients from enrolment. The model predicted ophthalmopathy a median around six months before onset.

The chain employs TRBV5-8 and TRBJ1-1; D not certain. Sample: peripheral blood mononuclear cells (PBMCs), taken at new diagnosis, from a patient treated with antithyroid drugs. This TCR derives from a woman aged 40-60 years with Graves disease. The CDR3 protein is CASTKRPLNTEAFF. In DNA, the CDR3 is TGTGCCAGCACAAAGAGGCCCCTGAACACTGAAGCTTTCTTT.